Listed below are T cell receptor beta chains from one sample, sequenced in a study of T cell repertoires in cytomegalovirus infection. Their cognate antigens are unknown. TCRdb used MiXCR to reprocess the reads, holding one entry per CDR3 protein. The sample holds 900,000 to 950,000 distinct CDR3 sequences, less than 40% seen once. The source was cultured CD8+ T cells from PBMCs, collected from culture after CMV antigen stimulation. These receptors originate from a human donor in good health (CMV status not recorded). Some clones in this sample may be carry-over from other donors' samples. Each CDR3 is given with its conserved first and last residue.

CDR3: CASSIEASGGDEQFF
J: TRBJ2-1
V: TRBV19

CDR3: CASSEAKDTQTQYF
J: TRBJ2-5
V: TRBV2

CDR3: CATSMGPRDSPLHF
J: TRBJ1-6
V: TRBV15

CDR3: CASSYNERYEQYF
J: TRBJ2-7
V: TRBV14

CDR3: CASKGGRPESTGELFF
J: TRBJ2-2
V: TRBV7-9

CDR3: CASSPRGPYIGTQYF
J: TRBJ2-5
V: TRBV27

CDR3: CASSLGVWDVNTGELFF
J: TRBJ2-2
V: TRBV7-2

CDR3: CASSLPRGTSGTLSGANVLTF
J: TRBJ2-6
V: TRBV7-2

CDR3: CASSPTRLGVNTGELFF
J: TRBJ2-2
V: TRBV7-4

CDR3: CASFRPGAPEAFF
J: TRBJ1-1
V: TRBV5-5

CDR3: CASSYEHSGYYNEQFF
J: TRBJ2-1
V: TRBV6-2/TRBV6-3

CDR3: CASSGVGGSYEQYF
J: TRBJ2-7
V: TRBV6-6

CDR3: CASSYSKVQGSYTEAFF
J: TRBJ1-1
V: TRBV6-6

CDR3: CASSMAPGMNTEAFF
J: TRBJ1-1
V: TRBV19

CDR3: CASSLKGEGYQPQHF
J: TRBJ1-5
V: TRBV7-2

CDR3: CSVEGMTGSYNEQFF
J: TRBJ2-1
V: TRBV29-1

CDR3: CASSDFYTEAFF
J: TRBJ1-1
V: TRBV12-3/TRBV12-4

CDR3: CASSLRTGGWDTQYF
J: TRBJ2-3
V: TRBV11-2

CDR3: CASRGGTGAYNEQFF
J: TRBJ2-1
V: TRBV6-1

CDR3: CASSFWDTNTEAFF
J: TRBJ1-1
V: TRBV12-3/TRBV12-4

CDR3: CASSLRTVDRATGELFF
J: TRBJ2-2
V: TRBV6-2/TRBV6-3

CDR3: CASSFGTPTYNEQFF
J: TRBJ2-1
V: TRBV5-6

CDR3: CASSQVAGGTTGELFF
J: TRBJ2-2
V: TRBV4-2

CDR3: CASSPGPQGTNYGYTF
J: TRBJ1-2
V: TRBV5-1

CDR3: CVTSSLTEGFGETQYF
J: TRBJ2-5
V: TRBV15

CDR3: CSARVPPRTDTQYF
J: TRBJ2-3
V: TRBV20-1

CDR3: CASSPWLAVTDTQYF
J: TRBJ2-3
V: TRBV4-2